The present T cell receptor beta chain was sequenced within a study of control samples from healthy donors and cancer patients. The CDR3 sequence is 13 residues long. The germline gives CDR1 MNHEY, CDR2 SMNVEV (reference sequence). V shed 5 bases and J shed 3 bases, with 11 bases lying between them. The repertoire was sequenced with immunoSEQ multiplex PCR; TCRdb's copy has only in-frame clones and lacks some. Of fewer than 150,000 clones in the sample, about 89% were seen once. The receptor was isolated from a young woman in good health. Input material: blood. The chain couples TRBV27 to TRBJ2-7; tentatively, D is TRBD2 (6 bases). The CDR3 sequence is CASSLGTDYEQYF. The CDR3 bases are TGTGCCAGCAGTCTTGGGACTGACTACGAGCAGTACTTC.